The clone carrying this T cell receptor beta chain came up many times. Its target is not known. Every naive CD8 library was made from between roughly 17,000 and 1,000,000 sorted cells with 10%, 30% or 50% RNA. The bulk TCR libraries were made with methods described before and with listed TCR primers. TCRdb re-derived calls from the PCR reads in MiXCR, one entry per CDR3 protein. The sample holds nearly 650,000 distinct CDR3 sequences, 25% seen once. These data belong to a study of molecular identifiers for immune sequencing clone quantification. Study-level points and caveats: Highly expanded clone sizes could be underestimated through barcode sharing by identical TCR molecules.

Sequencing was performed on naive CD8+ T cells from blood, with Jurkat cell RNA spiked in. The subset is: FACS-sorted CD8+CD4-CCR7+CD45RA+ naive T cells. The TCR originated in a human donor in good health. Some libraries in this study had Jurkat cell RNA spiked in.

CDR3 coding DNA: TGCGCCAGCAGCTTTCGACAGGGGGCAAATGAGCAGTTCTTC. It encodes CASSFRQGANEQFF. This chain joins TRBV5-1 and TRBJ2-1; 10 nucleotides line up with TRBD1. The CDR3 contains 14 residues. Germline assignment: CDR1 SGHRS and CDR2 YFSETQ. The J segment lost 7 bases and the V segment lost 2 bases, leaving 3 bases of the junction unmatched.